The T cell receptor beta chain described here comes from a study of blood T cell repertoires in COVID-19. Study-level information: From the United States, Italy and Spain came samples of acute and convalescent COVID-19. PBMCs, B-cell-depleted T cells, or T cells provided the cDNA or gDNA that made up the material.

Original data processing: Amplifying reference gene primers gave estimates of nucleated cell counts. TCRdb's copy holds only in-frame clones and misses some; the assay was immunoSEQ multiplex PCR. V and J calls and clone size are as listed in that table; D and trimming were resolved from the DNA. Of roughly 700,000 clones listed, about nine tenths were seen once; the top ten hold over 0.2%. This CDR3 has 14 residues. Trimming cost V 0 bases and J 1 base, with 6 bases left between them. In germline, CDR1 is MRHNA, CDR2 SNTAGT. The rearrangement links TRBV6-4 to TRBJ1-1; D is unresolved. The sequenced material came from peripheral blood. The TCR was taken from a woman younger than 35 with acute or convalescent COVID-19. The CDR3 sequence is CASSDSARNTEAFF. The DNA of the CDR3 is TGTGCCAGCAGTGACTCGGCACGGAACACTGAAGCTTTCTTT.